This T cell receptor (beta chain) was observed in a study of cytomegalovirus exposure and HLA in healthy donors. This clone was seen more than once but under ten times. This PCR relied on a set of 60 Vbeta primers and 13 Jbeta primers. Repertoires were generated with immunoSEQ multiplex PCR, while TCRdb's copy carries only in-frame clones and drops some. This sample carries some 150,000 clones, roughly a tenth of them seen once, and the ten largest clones take approximately 1.8%. The CDR3 is 11 residues long. Germline-derived CDR1 and CDR2 are GTSNPN and SVGIG (reference sequence). Trimming took 0 bases from V and 12 from J, leaving 12 bases between them.

This sequence was found in a male donor in good health and CMV-seronegative. The chain employs TRBV30 and TRBJ2-7; perhaps TRBD1 as D (6 bases). What was sequenced was PBMCs. The CDR3 loop is CAWSVGGPPYF. CDR3 sequence (DNA): TGTGCCTGGAGTGTAGGGGGACCGCCGTACTTC.